What follows are 5 T cell receptor beta chains derived from one specimen sequenced in a study of blood T cells in healthy people across ages. For the second PCR, which ran for 7 to 11 cycles, a sample-barcoded 5' primer and a J-beta primer mix were used. TCRdb re-called the 5' RACE reads with MiXCR, one entry per CDR3 protein. The table includes about a million distinct CDR3 sequences, about 44% detected once. The source material was blood. The receptors were sampled from a man between 25 and 39 years old in good health.

This clonotype was observed a few times. V is TRBV4-2 and J is TRBJ2-4, with 12 bases aligning to TRBD1. Germline-derived CDR1 and CDR2 are LGHNA and YNFKEQ. The CDR3 has 17 amino acids. V shed 6 bases and J 0 bases; nucleotides not matched to a gene: 6. CDR3: CASRGTGGAGAKNIQYF. DNA of the CDR3: TGTGCCAGCAGAGGGACAGGGGGCGCAGGAGCCAAAAACATTCAGTACTTC.

This clonotype occurred many times. The genes are TRBV10-2 and TRBJ1-6; TRBD1 might be the D (5 bases). This CDR3 contains 15 residues. CDR1 is WSHSY and CDR2 is SAAADI in the germline V gene. V dropped 9 bases and J dropped 0 bases, with 12 bases sitting between them. The CDR3 nucleotides are TGCGCCAGTTACAGCGACAGCTCCTATAATTCACCCCTCCACTTT. Translating it yields CASYSDSSYNSPLHF.

A word on this clonotype: Being one base from a much bigger clone, this may be a read error. V is TRBV29-1 and J is TRBJ2-4; D is unresolved. This CDR3 spans 12 amino acids. Germline CDR1 reads SQVTM; CDR2 reads ANQGSEA. The V end was cut by 2 bases, the J end by 13 bases, with 15 bases between. The CDR3 region is CSVEPGTEGQYF. The DNA for the CDR3 is TGCAGCGTTGAACCGGGCACCGAAGGGCAGTACTTC.

The rearrangement uses TRBV4-3 and TRBJ1-2; 10 bases line up with TRBD1. CDR1 LGHNA and CDR2 YSLEER come from the germline V gene. The CDR3 consists of 15 residues. The V segment lost 4 bases and the J segment 1 base; nucleotides outside the gene matches: 3. The CDR3 region is CASSPGTGVNYGYTF. Here the CDR3 DNA reads TGCGCCAGCAGCCCTGGGACAGGGGTTAACTATGGCTACACCTTC.

This clonotype was counted between two and nine times. The V call is TRBV12-3 or TRBV12-4, the J call TRBJ1-5; D is perhaps TRBD1 (5 bases). CDR3 length equals 14 residues. V lost 5 bases to trimming and J lost 6 bases, with 14 bases between them. CDR3 DNA: TGTGCCAGCAGTCCCGCCTCCGGGGGTCAGCCCCAGCATTTT. Translation: CASSPASGGQPQHF.